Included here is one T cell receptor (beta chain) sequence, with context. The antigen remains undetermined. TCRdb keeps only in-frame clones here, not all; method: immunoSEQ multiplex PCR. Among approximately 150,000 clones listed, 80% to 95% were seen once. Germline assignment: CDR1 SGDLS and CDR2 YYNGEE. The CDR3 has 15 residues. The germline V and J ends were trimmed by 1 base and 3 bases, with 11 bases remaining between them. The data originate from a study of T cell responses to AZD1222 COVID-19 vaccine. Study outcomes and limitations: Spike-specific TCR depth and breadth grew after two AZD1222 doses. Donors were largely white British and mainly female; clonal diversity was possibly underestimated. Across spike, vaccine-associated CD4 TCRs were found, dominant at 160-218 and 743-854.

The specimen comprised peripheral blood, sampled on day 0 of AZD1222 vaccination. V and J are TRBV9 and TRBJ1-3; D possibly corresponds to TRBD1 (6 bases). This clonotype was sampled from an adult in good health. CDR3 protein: CASSVRGNDGNTIYF. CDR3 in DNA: TGTGCCAGCAGCGTAAGGGGGAACGATGGAAACACCATATATTTT.